The T cell receptor (beta chain) under discussion was sequenced for a study of blood T cell repertoires in COVID-19. Whole-study context: Researchers got acute and convalescent COVID-19 samples from the United States, Italy and Spain. T cells, B-cell-depleted T cells, or PBMCs provided the cDNA or gDNA that served as material.

As processed by the authors: Reference gene primer amplification yielded estimated nucleated cell counts. Measured with immunoSEQ multiplex PCR; TCRdb has only the in-frame clones, and not every one. V and J calls and clone size are as listed in that table; D and trimming were resolved from the DNA. The profile covers approximately 100,000 clones, with less than 85% appearing a single time and 11% taken by the ten largest. The CDR3 is made up of 15 amino acids. V lost 7 bases and J lost 6; bases outside the gene matches: 8. Per germline, CDR1 LNHDA and CDR2 SQIVND (reference sequence). This TCR came from a man between 70 and 80 years old with active or convalescent COVID-19. J is TRBJ2-1 and V is TRBV19; the match to TRBD2 covers 11 bases. The source material was peripheral blood. The CDR3 DNA sequence: TGTGCCAGTACCCCGACTAGCGGGGTCTCCAATGAGCAGTTCTTC. Its protein product is CASTPTSGVSNEQFF.